Given below is one T cell receptor beta chain in context. The specificity of this receptor is unknown. Per-nucleotide qualities are absent, and no much larger clonotype sits a single base away. These data are taken from a study of blood T cell repertoires in COVID-19 (dated by TCRdb to 2018 to 2021). With respect to the entire study: Samples from collaborators originated in the United States, Italy and Spain and spanned both the acute and convalescent phases of COVID-19. The prospective study material was composed of cDNA or gDNA derived from T cells, B-cell-depleted T cells, or PBMCs. Sample metadata almost always included a de-identified subject ID, COVID-19 status, age in years and sex. Where available, HLA class I and class II types were taken from metadata supplied by the sample provider and were not determined by assay-based typing. A freely available public database, intended as a resource for researchers studying the immune response to SARS-CoV-2, is where the repertoires were released. Samples came from the ongoing ImmuneRACE study (first 160 participants) plus 1,254 subjects from 6 global collaborators. Subjects who had been exposed to COVID-19, were actively infected with it, or had recovered from it provided the deeply sampled blood TCRbeta repertoires that made up the dataset. The study at large found these results: How much clinical and demographic metadata was included differed by source and by participant, and the metadata was provided uncurated.

TCRbeta CDR3 regions were amplified from genomic DNA using the immunoSEQ Assay, a bias-controlled multiplex PCR. The authors' pipeline ran thus. The number of nucleated cells in each sample was estimated from the amplification of reference gene primers within the assay. Sequence reads were collapsed and filtered to measure the absolute abundance of every unique TCRbeta CDR3 rearrangement. For each sample, productive Simpson clonality was calculated as the square root of Simpson's diversity index over productive rearrangements. What TCRdb holds here is the immuneACCESS table cut down to in-frame rearrangements. Part of the clones is not present; checked against another copy, under half of the missing clones reflect an unresolved V gene, and the others are unexplained. V and J calls and clone size are as listed in that table; D and trimming were resolved from the DNA. The sample contains 140,000 to 150,000 clones, around four fifths of them found a single time. The leading ten clones occupy 6.2% of the sample.

In the prospective study, participants were roughly 18 to 89 years old, resided in about two dozen geographic areas of the United States, and were enrolled through a virtual design. In the prospective study, cohorts were assigned on the basis of participant-reported clinical history obtained from a screening survey and a study questionnaire. ImmuneRACE Cohort 3 recovered participants were defined by two consecutive negative NP/OP PCR tests, healthcare professional clearance, or symptom resolution. Mobile phlebotomists in the prospective study collected whole blood, serum and a nasopharyngeal or oropharyngeal swab from every participant. Over an approximately 2-month period, participants in the prospective study had the option of providing additional blood draws and questionnaires. Blood samples from the prospective study were shipped frozen or at room temperature prior to DNA extraction. The sequencing sample was made of PBMCs or T cells enriched from blood (not recorded which). The TCR comes from a middle-aged woman who had recovered from COVID-19.

The CDR3 reads as follows: CASSFTGILDTEAFF. The nucleotide sequence reads as follows: TGTGCCAGCAGTTTCACAGGGATATTGGACACTGAAGCTTTCTTT. The rearranged segments are TRBV2 and TRBJ1-1; the best D guess is TRBD1, with 6 bases matching. Cut back by 5 bases and 3 bases, the V and J ends lie 16 bases apart. Reading the germline V gene gives CDR1 SNHLY and CDR2 FYNNEI. Measured from the cysteine to the phenylalanine, the CDR3 is 15 residues long. Left in the record is the CDR3 DNA by itself, 45 bases read in frame from the first base.